The 21 T cell receptor beta chains below come from one sample, sequenced in a study of Ad26.COV2.S vaccination and SARS-CoV-2 variants. Treatment meaning: around 19 received Ad26.COV2.S at low or high dose, single or two shots; roughly five received placebo; per-sample allocation not given. Sampling happened 63 days after the first vaccine or placebo injection. Repertoires were generated with immunoSEQ multiplex PCR, while TCRdb's copy carries only in-frame clones and drops some. Of around 450,000 clones listed, roughly 87% were seen once; the top ten hold about 2.5%. Source: peripheral blood, taken in a trial of Ad26.COV2.S vaccine versus placebo. Receptors were obtained from a person between 18 and 59 years old who received the Ad26.COV2.S COVID-19 vaccine or a placebo.

The rearrangement joins TRBV11-2 to TRBJ1-1, with D tentatively TRBD1 (6 bases). CDR3 length: 15 residues. CDR1 is SGHAT and CDR2 is FQNNGV in the germline V gene. Trimming removed 6 bases from V and 11 bases from J, with 25 bases in between. CDR3 region: CASSRPGQGILGAFF. The CDR3 bases are TGTGCCAGCAGTCGACCCGGGCAGGGGATATTGGGGGCTTTCTTT. The variable domain in full, with the rest retrieved from reference TRBV11-2 and TRBJ1-1, is EAGVAQSPRYKIIEKRQSVAFWCNPISGHATLYWYQQILGQGPKLLIQFQNNGVVDDSQLPKDRFSAERLKGVDSTLKIQPAKLEDSAVYLCASSRPGQGILGAFFGQGTRLTVV.

V gene TRBV5-1 combines with J gene TRBJ1-6, with a tentative D call TRBD1 (5 bases). Per germline, CDR1 SGHRS and CDR2 YFSETQ. With 1 base removed from V and 10 bases from J, the gap between germline ends came to 12 bases. The CDR3 has 14 residues. This CDR3 is CASSLSTGGSPLHF. The CDR3 nucleotides read TGCGCCAGCAGCTTGTCCACTGGGGGGTCACCCCTCCACTTT.

This sequence joins TRBV20-1 and TRBJ2-2; no clear D gene. Deletions cut 3 bases from V and 5 bases from J, with 13 bases between. CDR3 size: 14 residues. CDR1 and CDR2 (germline): DFQATT, SNEGSKA (reference sequence). In DNA, the CDR3 is TGCAGTGCTAGTGGCCAGTATCGGACCGGGGAGCTGTTTTTT. Protein product: CSASGQYRTGELFF.

The chain joins TRBV6-4 to TRBJ2-7, with 10 bases identical to TRBD1. CDR1 and CDR2 (germline): MRHNA, SNTAGT. The length of the CDR3 is 16 residues. Trimming at V came to 2 bases and at J to 9 bases, leaving 13 bases not matched to a gene. CDR3 bases: TGTGCCAGCAGTGACCAGCCCGGGACAGGGGTTTTAAGGCAGTACTTC. Amino acid sequence: CASSDQPGTGVLRQYF.

CDR3 nucleotides: TGCAGTGCCGTCGACTCCGCCGAGCAGTACTTC. Translation: CSAVDSAEQYF. V and J are TRBV20-1 and TRBJ2-7; D gene uncertain. This CDR3 is 11 amino acids long. From germline, CDR1 is DFQATT and CDR2 SNEGSKA (reference sequence). Trimming pared 6 bases from V and 6 bases from J, leaving 12 bases between.

CDR3 residues: CASSLGKGSGEQFF. The CDR3 bases are TGTGCCAGCAGCTTGGGGAAAGGGTCTGGTGAGCAGTTCTTC. V usage is TRBV11-3 and J usage is TRBJ2-1; no firm D call. Germline assignment: CDR1 SGHNT and CDR2 YENEEA. The CDR3 runs to 14 residues. Trimming left V 3 bases short and J 9 bases short, with 15 bases between.

The V call is TRBV6-5, the J call TRBJ1-5; D gene uncertain. Trimming left V 11 bases short and J 3 bases short, with 8 bases between. There are 11 residues in the CDR3. The germline gives CDR1 MNHEY, CDR2 SVGAGI. The DNA of the CDR3 is TGTGCCCCAACCCCCAATCAGCCCCAGCATTTT. This codes for CAPTPNQPQHF.

This chain uses TRBV4-2 with TRBJ2-7; possibly TRBD1 for D (6 bases). This CDR3 has 15 residues. Germline V gene lookup returns CDR1 LGHNA and CDR2 YNFKEQ. V was clipped by 4 bases and J by 1 base, with 14 bases between them. The CDR3 DNA reads as TGTGCCAGCAGCCGCAGGGACACCGCTTCCTACGAGCAGTACTTC. This codes for CASSRRDTASYEQYF.

The chain links TRBV19 to TRBJ1-1; a possible D gene is TRBD1 (6 bases). Germline V gene sequence: CDR1 LNHDA, CDR2 SQIVND (reference sequence). V was cut by 0 bases and J by 2 bases, with 19 bases left in between. CDR3 size: 18 residues. CDR3 bases: TGTGCCAGTAGTATAGATTCCCCCCTCTCGACAGGCAACACTGAAGCTTTCTTT. Protein sequence: CASSIDSPLSTGNTEAFF.

In nucleotides, the CDR3 is TGTGCCAGCAGTTACAGGACAGACGCAACTAATGAAAAACTGTTTTTT. Amino acids: CASSYRTDATNEKLFF. The chain employs TRBV6-5 and TRBJ1-4, with TRBD1 as a possible D gene (6 bases). Germline V gene data show CDR1 as MNHEY and CDR2 as SVGAGI. V was cut by 2 bases and J by 0 bases, with 10 bases left in between. This CDR3 has 16 residues.

This sequence joins TRBV30 and TRBJ1-5, with D possibly matching TRBD1 (5 bases). Germline V CDR1 and CDR2: GTSNPN, SVGIG (reference sequence). The CDR3 runs to 19 residues. The ends were cut back, 0 bases at V and 2 bases at J, with 23 bases in the middle. CDR3 loop: CAWSVRSGLAARGNQPQHF. The CDR3 coding sequence is TGTGCCTGGAGTGTACGGTCAGGGCTTGCGGCTCGGGGCAATCAGCCCCAGCATTTT.

The chain couples TRBV27 to TRBJ1-2; TRBD1 aligns across 8 bases. This CDR3 has 15 amino acids. Germline CDR1 MNHEY, CDR2 SMNVEV (reference sequence). The V segment lost 7 bases and the J segment 7 bases; nucleotides outside the gene matches: 14. The chain's CDR3 is CASTRTGNLPRGYTF. For the CDR3, the DNA is TGTGCCAGCACCCGGACAGGGAATCTCCCTCGTGGCTACACCTTC.

As concerns this clone: This CDR3 is also generated by other DNA sequences in the sample. The chain joins TRBV9 to TRBJ2-3; D uncertain. Trimming left V 0 bases short and J 3 bases short, with 11 bases between. This CDR3 contains 15 residues. The germline V gene has CDR1 SGDLS and CDR2 YYNGEE. This chain's CDR3 is CASSVGVGETDTQYF. The CDR3 DNA is TGTGCCAGCAGCGTAGGTGTAGGAGAGACAGATACGCAGTATTTT.

The chain combines TRBV27 with TRBJ2-7; D remains unclear. Germline values: CDR1 MNHEY, CDR2 SMNVEV (reference sequence). The CDR3 totals 12 residues. V was clipped by 4 bases and J by 4 bases, with 8 bases between them. This chain's CDR3 is CASSSHEYEQYV. The CDR3 nucleotides are TGTGCCAGCAGTTCTCACGAGTACGAGCAGTACGTC.

This chain uses TRBV4-3 with TRBJ1-2, with D hard to call. Trimming shortened V by 1 base and J by 4 bases, and 13 bases separated the two germline ends. The CDR3 is made up of 15 amino acids. Germline CDR1 is LGHNA and CDR2 is YSLEER. The CDR3 protein is CASSQVEGSRYGYTF. The CDR3 nucleotides are TGCGCCAGCAGCCAAGTAGAGGGTTCGCGCTATGGCTACACCTTC.

The chain links TRBV11-3 to TRBJ1-1, with D tentatively TRBD1 (5 bases). The CDR3 is made up of 14 amino acids. Germline lookup yields CDR1 SGHNT and CDR2 YENEEA. The V end was cut by 0 bases, the J end by 7 bases, with 12 bases between. The CDR3 sequence: CASSLENTGVEAFF. CDR3 bases: TGTGCCAGCAGCTTAGAAAATACAGGCGTTGAAGCTTTCTTT.

This sequence joins TRBV19 and TRBJ1-4; D remains unclear. The ends were cut back, 8 bases at V and 5 bases at J, with 15 bases in the middle. This CDR3 spans 14 amino acids. CDR1 and CDR2 (germline): LNHDA, SQIVND (reference sequence). CDR3 amino acids: CASAASAGNEKLFF. DNA for the CDR3: TGTGCCAGTGCGGCCTCAGCCGGCAATGAAAAACTGTTTTTT. The whole variable domain, remainder taken from reference TRBV19 and TRBJ1-4, is DGGITQSPKYLFRKEGQNVTLSCEQNLNHDAMYWYRQDPGQGLRLIYYSQIVNDFQKGDIAEGYSVSREKKESFPLTVTSAQKNPTAFYLCASAASAGNEKLFFGSGTQLSVL.

The rearrangement joins TRBV7-2 to TRBJ2-2; D possibly corresponds to TRBD1 (5 bases). V was trimmed by 8 bases and J by 1 base, leaving 11 bases between them. Germline V CDR1 and CDR2: SGHTA, FQGNSA. The CDR3 runs 14 residues. The CDR3 region has the DNA TGTGCCAGCCGGCAGGGTGGGAACACCGGGGAGCTGTTTTTT. Its protein is CASRQGGNTGELFF. Using reference TRBV7-2 and TRBJ2-2 for the parts outside the CDR3, the full variable domain is GAGVSQSPSNKVTEKGKDVELRCDPISGHTALYWYRQSLGQGLEFLIYFQGNSAPDKSGLPSDRFSAERTGGSVSTLTIQRTQQEDSAVYLCASRQGGNTGELFFGEGSRLTVL.

This sequence joins TRBV6-2 or TRBV6-3 and TRBJ2-2; the D is unclear. The V gene lost 1 base and the J gene lost 0 bases, with 6 bases spanning the gap. The CDR3 length is 15 residues. Germline lookup yields CDR1 MNHEY and CDR2 SVGEGT. As DNA, the CDR3 is TGTGCCAGCAGTTACTTGTCGGCGAACACCGGGGAGCTGTTTTTT. Translated: CASSYLSANTGELFF.

The gene calls are TRBV28 and TRBJ2-2; D possibly corresponds to TRBD2 (6 bases). The CDR3 contains 10 residues. Germline V gene sequence: CDR1 MDHEN, CDR2 SYDVKM. V lost 10 bases, J lost 7 bases, and 7 bases lay in between. The CDR3 nucleotides are TGTGCCACGGGGGTCGGGGAGCTGTTTTTT. Its translation is CATGVGELFF.

The chain employs TRBV11-3 and TRBJ2-5; perhaps TRBD2 as D (6 bases). Trimming shortened V by 3 bases and J by 1 base, and 12 bases separated the two germline ends. The CDR3 runs 15 residues. The V gene's germline CDR1 is SGHNT and CDR2 YENEEA. In DNA form, the CDR3 reads TGTGCCAGCAGCTTGCCCCGGACTATCCAAGAGACCCAGTACTTC. This encodes CASSLPRTIQETQYF.